This TCR beta chain is drawn from a study of shared clonotypes between healthy human individuals. Naive CD8 cells were CD45RO-negative, positively selected for CCR7, excluding terminally differentiated effector memory CD45RA+ cells. There are 12 residues in the CDR3. Trimming removed 1 base at V and 5 bases at J, with 5 bases between. The germline V gene encodes CDR1 SNHLY and CDR2 FYNNEI. Findings of the study overall: Roughly 4.6% of naive CD4 clonotypes were common to a few donors.

In regard to this clone: The target antigen is unknown.

Replicate sorted-subset PCRs were loaded with around 200 ng DNA, about 30,000 T cell genomes. Here immunoSEQ multiplex PCR was the method, and the copy in TCRdb shows in-frame clones only, minus some. The table records fewer than 850,000 clones, around 96% of them present only once. The V call is TRBV2, the J call TRBJ1-1; D ambiguous. Sample: naive CD8+ T cells sorted from blood. The receptor was isolated from a man aged 25-45 years in good health. CDR3 sequence: CASSEGTTEAFF. In nucleotides, the CDR3 is TGTGCCAGCAGTGAAGGAACGACTGAAGCTTTCTTT.